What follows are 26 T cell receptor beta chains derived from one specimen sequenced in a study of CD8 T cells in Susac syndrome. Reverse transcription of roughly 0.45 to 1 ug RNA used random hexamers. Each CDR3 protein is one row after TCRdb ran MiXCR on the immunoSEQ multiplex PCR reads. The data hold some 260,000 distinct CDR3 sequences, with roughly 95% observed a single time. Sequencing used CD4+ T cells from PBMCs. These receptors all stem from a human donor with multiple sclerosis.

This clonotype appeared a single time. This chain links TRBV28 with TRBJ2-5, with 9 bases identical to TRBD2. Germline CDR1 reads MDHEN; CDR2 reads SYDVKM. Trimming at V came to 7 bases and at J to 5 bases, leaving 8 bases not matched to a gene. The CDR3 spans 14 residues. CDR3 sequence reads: CASISGGIEETQYF. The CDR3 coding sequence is TGTGCCAGCATCAGCGGGGGGATTGAGGAGACCCAGTACTTC.

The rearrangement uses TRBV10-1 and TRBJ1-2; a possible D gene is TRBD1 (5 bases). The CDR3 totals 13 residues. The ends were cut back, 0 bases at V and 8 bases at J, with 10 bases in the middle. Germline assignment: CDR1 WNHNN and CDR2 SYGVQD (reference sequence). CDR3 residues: CASSESRGRGYTF. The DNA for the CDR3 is TGCGCCAGCAGTGAGTCAAGGGGTCGGGGCTACACCTTC.

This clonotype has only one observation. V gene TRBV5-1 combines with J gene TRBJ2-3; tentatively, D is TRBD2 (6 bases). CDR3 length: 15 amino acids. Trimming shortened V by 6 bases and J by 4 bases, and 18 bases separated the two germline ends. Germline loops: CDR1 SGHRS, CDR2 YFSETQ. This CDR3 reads CASKGGTLHSDTQYF. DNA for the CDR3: TGCGCCAGCAAAGGAGGGACGCTCCATTCAGATACGCAGTATTTT.

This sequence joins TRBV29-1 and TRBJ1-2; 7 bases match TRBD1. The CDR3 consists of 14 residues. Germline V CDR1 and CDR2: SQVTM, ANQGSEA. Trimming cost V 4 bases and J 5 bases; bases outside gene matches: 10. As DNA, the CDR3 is TGCAGCGTTGTAGATGACAGGGACGTTTATGGCTACACCTTC. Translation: CSVVDDRDVYGYTF.

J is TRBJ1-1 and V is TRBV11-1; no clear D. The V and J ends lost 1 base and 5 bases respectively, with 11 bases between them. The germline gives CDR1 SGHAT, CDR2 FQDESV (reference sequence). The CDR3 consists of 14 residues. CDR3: CASSLVAGLTEAFF. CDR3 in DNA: TGTGCCAGCAGCTTAGTGGCAGGATTGACTGAAGCTTTCTTT.

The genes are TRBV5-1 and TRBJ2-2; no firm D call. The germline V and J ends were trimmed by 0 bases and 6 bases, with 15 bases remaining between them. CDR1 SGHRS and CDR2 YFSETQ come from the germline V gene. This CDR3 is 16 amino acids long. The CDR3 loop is CASSLEGPSVAGELFF. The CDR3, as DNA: TGCGCCAGCAGCTTGGAAGGCCCTTCAGTAGCCGGGGAGCTGTTTTTT.

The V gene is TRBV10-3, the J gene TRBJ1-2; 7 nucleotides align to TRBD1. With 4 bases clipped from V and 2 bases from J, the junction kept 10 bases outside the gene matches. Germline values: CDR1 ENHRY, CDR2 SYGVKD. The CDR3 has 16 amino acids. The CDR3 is CAISGLGDSGNYGYTF. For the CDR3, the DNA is TGTGCCATCAGTGGCCTAGGGGACAGCGGCAACTATGGCTACACCTTC.

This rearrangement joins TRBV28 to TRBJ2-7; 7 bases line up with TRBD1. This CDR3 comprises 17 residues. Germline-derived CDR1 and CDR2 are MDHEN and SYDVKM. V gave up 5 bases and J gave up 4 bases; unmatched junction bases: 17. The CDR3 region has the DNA TGTGCCAGCAGTGGACAGGCGCGGCCCCCCTTCTCTTACGAGCAGTACTTC. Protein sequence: CASSGQARPPFSYEQYF.

The CDR3 is CASHLAGGPADTQYF. The DNA of the CDR3 is TGCGCCAGTCACCTAGCGGGGGGGCCCGCAGATACGCAGTATTTT. The rearrangement uses TRBV5-1 and TRBJ2-3; TRBD2 aligns across 12 bases. The CDR3 consists of 15 residues. J gave up 4 bases and V 8 bases, and 8 bases lay outside the gene matches. CDR1 is SGHRS, CDR2 YFSETQ, per germline.

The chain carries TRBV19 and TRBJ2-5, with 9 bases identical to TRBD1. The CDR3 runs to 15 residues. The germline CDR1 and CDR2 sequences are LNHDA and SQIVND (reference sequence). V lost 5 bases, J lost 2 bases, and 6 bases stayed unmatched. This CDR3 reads CASSDRGALQETQYF. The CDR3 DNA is TGTGCCAGTAGTGACAGGGGGGCTCTTCAAGAGACCCAGTACTTC.

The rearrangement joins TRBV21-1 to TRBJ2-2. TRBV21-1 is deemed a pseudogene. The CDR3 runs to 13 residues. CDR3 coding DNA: TGTGCCAGACAGGGGGCGAACACCGGGGAGCTGTTTTTT. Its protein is CARQGANTGELFF.

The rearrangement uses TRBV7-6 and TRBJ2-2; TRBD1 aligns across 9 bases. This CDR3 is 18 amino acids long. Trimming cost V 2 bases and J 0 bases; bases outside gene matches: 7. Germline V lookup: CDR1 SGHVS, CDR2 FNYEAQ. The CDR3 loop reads CASSLPLTGGPNTGELFF. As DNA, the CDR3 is TGTGCCAGCAGCTTACCTCTCACAGGGGGCCCGAACACCGGGGAGCTGTTTTTT.

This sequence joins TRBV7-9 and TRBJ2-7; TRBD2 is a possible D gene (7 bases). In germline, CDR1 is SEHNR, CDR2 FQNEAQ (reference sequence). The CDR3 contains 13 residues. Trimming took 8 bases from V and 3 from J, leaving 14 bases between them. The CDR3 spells CASGWGGGYEQYF. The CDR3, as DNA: TGTGCCAGCGGTTGGGGAGGGGGCTACGAGCAGTACTTC.

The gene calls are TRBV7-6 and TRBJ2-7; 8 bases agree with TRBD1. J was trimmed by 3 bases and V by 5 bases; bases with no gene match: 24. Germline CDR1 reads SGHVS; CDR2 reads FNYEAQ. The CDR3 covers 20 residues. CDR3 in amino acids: CASSVLGTGTLSTFFYEQYF. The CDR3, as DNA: TGTGCCAGCAGCGTCCTCGGGACAGGCACACTATCTACCTTTTTCTACGAGCAGTACTTC. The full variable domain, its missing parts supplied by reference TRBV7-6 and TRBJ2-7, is GAGVSQSPRYKVTKRGQDVALRCDPISGHVSLYWYRQALGQGPEFLTYFNYEAQQDKSGLPNDRFSAERPEGSISTLTIQRTEQRDSAMYRCASSVLGTGTLSTFFYEQYFGPGTRLTVT.

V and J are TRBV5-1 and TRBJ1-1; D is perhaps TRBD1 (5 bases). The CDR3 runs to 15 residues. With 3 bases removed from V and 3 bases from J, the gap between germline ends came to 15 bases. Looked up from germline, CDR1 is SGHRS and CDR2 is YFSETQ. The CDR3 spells CASSSTSRGYTEAFF. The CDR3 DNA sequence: TGCGCCAGCAGCTCAACCTCGAGGGGTTACACTGAAGCTTTCTTT.

CDR3 DNA: TGTGCCAGCAGCTTCGCCGGGAACAAGCACGGGGAGCTGTTTTTT. It specifies CASSFAGNKHGELFF. V gene TRBV5-4 combines with J gene TRBJ2-2; tentatively, D is TRBD2 (5 bases). CDR1 and CDR2 (germline): SGHNT, YYREEE (reference sequence). This CDR3 is 15 amino acids long. V lost 2 bases and J lost 7, with 15 bases in between.

As DNA, the CDR3 is TGTGCCAGCAGTGAAACTGGCCACACCGGGGAGCTGTTTTTT. Translation: CASSETGHTGELFF. This chain uses TRBV2 with TRBJ2-2; D gene uncertain. CDR3 length: 14 amino acids. Per germline, CDR1 SNHLY and CDR2 FYNNEI. V lost 2 bases and J 3 bases, leaving 7 bases between the germline ends.

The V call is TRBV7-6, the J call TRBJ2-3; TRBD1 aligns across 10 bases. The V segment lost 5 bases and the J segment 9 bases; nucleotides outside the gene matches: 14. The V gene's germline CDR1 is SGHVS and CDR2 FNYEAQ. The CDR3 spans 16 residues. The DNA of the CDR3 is TGTGCCAGCAGCCCCCAGACAGGGGGCTCATCGTGGACGCAGTATTTT. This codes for CASSPQTGGSSWTQYF. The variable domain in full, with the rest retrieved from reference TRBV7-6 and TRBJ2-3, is GAGVSQSPRYKVTKRGQDVALRCDPISGHVSLYWYRQALGQGPEFLTYFNYEAQQDKSGLPNDRFSAERPEGSISTLTIQRTEQRDSAMYRCASSPQTGGSSWTQYFGPGTRLTVL.

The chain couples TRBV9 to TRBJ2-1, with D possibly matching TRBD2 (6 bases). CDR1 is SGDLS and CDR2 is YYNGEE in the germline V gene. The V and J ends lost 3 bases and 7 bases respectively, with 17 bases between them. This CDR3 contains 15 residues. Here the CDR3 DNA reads TGTGCCAGCAGCGCTCAGGGAGGCCGGTCGAATGAGCAGTTCTTC. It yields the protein CASSAQGGRSNEQFF.

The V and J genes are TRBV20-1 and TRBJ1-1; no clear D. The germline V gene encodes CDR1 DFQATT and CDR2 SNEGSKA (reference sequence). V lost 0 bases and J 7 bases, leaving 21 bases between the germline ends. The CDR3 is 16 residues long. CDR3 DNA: TGCAGTGCTAGAGATTTGACCCTGACGGGCTATGGTGAAGCTTTCTTT. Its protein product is CSARDLTLTGYGEAFF.

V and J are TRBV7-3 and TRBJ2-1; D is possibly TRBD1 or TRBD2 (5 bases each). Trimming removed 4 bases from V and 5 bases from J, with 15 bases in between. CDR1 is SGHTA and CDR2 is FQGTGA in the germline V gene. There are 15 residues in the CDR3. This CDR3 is CASSSHRDGDNEQFF. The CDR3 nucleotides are TGTGCCAGCAGCTCCCACCGGGACGGAGACAATGAGCAGTTCTTC.

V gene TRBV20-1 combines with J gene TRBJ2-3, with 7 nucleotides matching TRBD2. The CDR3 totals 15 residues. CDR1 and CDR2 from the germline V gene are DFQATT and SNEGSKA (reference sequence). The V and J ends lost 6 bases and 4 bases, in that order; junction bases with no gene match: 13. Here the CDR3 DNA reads TGCAGTGCCTCGACTTTCGCGGGAGCGGCAGATACGCAGTATTTT. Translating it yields CSASTFAGAADTQYF.

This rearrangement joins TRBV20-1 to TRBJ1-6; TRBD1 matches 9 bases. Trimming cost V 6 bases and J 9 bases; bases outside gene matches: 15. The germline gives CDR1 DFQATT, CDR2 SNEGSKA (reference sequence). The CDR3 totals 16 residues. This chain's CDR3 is CSAPNRNRGQGSPLHF. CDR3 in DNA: TGCAGTGCCCCTAACAGAAACAGGGGGCAAGGTTCACCCCTCCACTTT.

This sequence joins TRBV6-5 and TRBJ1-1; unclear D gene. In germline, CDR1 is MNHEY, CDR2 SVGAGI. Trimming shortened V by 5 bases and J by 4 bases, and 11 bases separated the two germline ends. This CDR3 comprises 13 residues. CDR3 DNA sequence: TGTGCCAGCAGTCAGCCCCTCGGCACTGAAGCTTTCTTT. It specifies CASSQPLGTEAFF.

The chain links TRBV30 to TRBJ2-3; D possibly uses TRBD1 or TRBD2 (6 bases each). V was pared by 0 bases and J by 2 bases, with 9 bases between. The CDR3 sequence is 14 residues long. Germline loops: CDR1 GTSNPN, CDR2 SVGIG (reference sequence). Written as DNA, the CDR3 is TGTGCCTGGAGTGTAGGGGGGCTCACAGATACGCAGTATTTT. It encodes CAWSVGGLTDTQYF.

The CDR3 DNA reads as TGTGCCACCAGCCCTCACGGACTAGCGGAAGAGACCCAGTACTTC. This codes for CATSPHGLAEETQYF. V and J are TRBV15 and TRBJ2-5; 10 nucleotides align to TRBD2. CDR1 and CDR2 from the germline V gene are LNHNV and YYDKDF (reference sequence). CDR3 length: 15 residues. V lost 5 bases, J lost 3 bases, and 6 bases stayed unmatched.